The clone carrying this T cell receptor (beta chain) has ten or more counts. Its matching antigen is unknown. The read falls 3 residues short of the CDR3 end, and the missing part is taken from the germline J gene. This sample stems from a study of T cell clonality in common variable immunodeficiency. Study-wide results and caveats: Repertoire-complication correlations in CVID were limited by patient heterogeneity. CVID subjects shared fewer TCRbeta clones than healthy controls did.

The data were produced by immunoSEQ multiplex PCR, yet TCRdb's version contains in-frame clones alone and is incomplete. The sample includes tens of thousands of clones, none of them occurring once. With V trimmed by 0 bases and J by 4 bases, 4 bases remained unmatched. This CDR3 is 14 amino acids long. Germline CDR1 is GTSNPN and CDR2 is SVGIG (reference sequence). This receptor was obtained from a person aged 18 to 75 in good health. This sequence joins TRBV30 and TRBJ1-2, with TRBD1 matching 8 bases. Source material: peripheral blood mononuclear cells. The CDR3 loop is CAWSVPGTGYGYTF. CDR3 DNA (partial): TGTGCCTGGAGTGTACCCGGGACAGGCTATGGC.